The 6 T cell receptor beta chains listed next were all sequenced from one sample in a study of blood T cell repertoires in COVID-19. Using immunoSEQ multiplex PCR, the repertoire was profiled, and TCRdb retains in-frame clones only, with some absent. In the table there are some 99,000 clones, approximately 90% of which are singletons. The sample taken for sequencing was peripheral blood. All receptors come from a human donor in a cohort sampled during active COVID-19.

J is TRBJ1-5 and V is TRBV6-5; D unclear. V lost 6 bases, J lost 5 bases, and 11 bases lay in between. The CDR3 runs 13 residues. Germline V gene data show CDR1 as MNHEY and CDR2 as SVGAGI. This chain's CDR3 is CASRTPGDQPQHF. As DNA, the CDR3 is TGTGCCAGCAGGACGCCGGGAGATCAGCCCCAGCATTTT.

J is TRBJ1-6 and V is TRBV3-1 (or the pseudogene TRBV3-2); TRBD1 is a possible D gene (5 bases). The CDR3 is 15 amino acids. Germline V gene data show CDR1 as LGHDT and CDR2 as YNNKEL (reference sequence). Between the trimmed V and J ends, which lost 3 bases and 11 bases, there was a span of 17 bases. CDR3 sequence reads: CASSQVSLGGAPLHF. DNA of the CDR3: TGTGCCAGCAGCCAGGTCAGCTTGGGGGGGGCACCCCTCCACTTT.

The chain links TRBV7-9 to TRBJ1-1, with D possibly matching TRBD1 (5 bases). Deletions cut 1 base from V and 3 bases from J, with 6 bases between. The germline V gene encodes CDR1 SEHNR and CDR2 FQNEAQ (reference sequence). This CDR3 comprises 13 residues. The chain's CDR3 is CASSLEGHTEAFF. The CDR3 DNA sequence: TGTGCCAGCAGCTTAGAGGGGCACACTGAAGCTTTCTTT.

V and J are TRBV10-3 and TRBJ2-5; TRBD2 matches 12 bases. Germline V gene data show CDR1 as ENHRY and CDR2 as SYGVKD. V lost 10 bases and J lost 1; bases outside the gene matches: 10. The CDR3 is 16 amino acids. CDR3 in DNA: TGTGCCACCTCCGAAGGGACTAGCGGGTTCCAAGAGACCCAGTACTTC. This encodes CATSEGTSGFQETQYF.

This chain connects TRBV7-2 to TRBJ2-1, with 7 positions matching TRBD1. Germline V gene lookup returns CDR1 SGHTA and CDR2 FQGNSA. Losses at the gene ends were 5 bases for V and 12 bases for J; bases not matched to a gene: 10. The CDR3 contains 13 residues. CDR3 amino acids: CASSPGQVPRQFF. The CDR3 region has the DNA TGTGCCAGCAGCCCAGGACAGGTTCCCAGGCAGTTCTTC.

The chain couples TRBV11-3 to TRBJ1-6, with D possibly matching TRBD1 (6 bases). This CDR3 has 16 residues. The ends were cut back, 2 bases at V and 7 bases at J, with 15 bases in the middle. Germline values: CDR1 SGHNT, CDR2 YENEEA. This CDR3 reads CASSLRTGIPNSPLHF. For the CDR3, the DNA is TGTGCCAGCAGCTTACGCACAGGGATTCCGAATTCACCCCTCCACTTT.